This T cell receptor (beta chain) was documented in a study of cytomegalovirus exposure and HLA in healthy donors. Study-level background: Drawn from HLA-typed donors, tens of millions of unique TCRs were held in an early data release. Study findings and constraints: Sequence variants that were highly shared formed a cluster that was likely a sequencing artifact. Immune exposure data for these donors was limited to CMV serostatus. TCR beta V- and J-gene trimming was later associated with a missense DCLRE1C variant.

This clone showed up just once. Its target is unknown. Amplification used 60 Vbeta primers and 13 Jbeta primers. Generated by immunoSEQ multiplex PCR, the TCRdb table keeps only in-frame clones and is missing some. The sample has roughly 190,000 clones, more than 60% seen once. The CDR3 is 15 residues long. Per germline, CDR1 LNHDA and CDR2 SQIVND (reference sequence). Trimming removed 3 bases at V and 0 bases at J, with 9 bases between. This TCR derives from a female donor in good health and CMV-seronegative. The V gene is TRBV19, the J gene TRBJ2-1; D unclear. The specimen sequenced was PBMCs. This CDR3 is CASSILHYSYNEQFF. The CDR3 DNA is TGTGCCAGTAGTATTCTCCACTACTCCTACAATGAGCAGTTCTTC.